This T cell receptor beta chain was sequenced during a study of T cell clonality in common variable immunodeficiency. General study points: Common variable immunodeficiency TCR beta sequences reportedly had fewer deletions and N-nucleotide insertions.

No CVID subject was ill or on immunomodulatory drugs when sampled. Points on this clone: Antigen unknown. The read finishes 3 residues shy of the CDR3 end, and the germline J gene is used to complete it.

Repertoires were generated with immunoSEQ multiplex PCR, while TCRdb's copy carries only in-frame clones and drops some. In total the sample includes about 2,200 clones, none of them seen once. Germline CDR1 reads MNHEY; CDR2 reads SVGEGT. Unmatched junction bases numbered 3, after V lost 5 bases and J lost 8 bases. CDR3 length equals 12 residues. Sequencing input: peripheral blood mononuclear cells. The clonotype originates from a human donor with common variable immunodeficiency. V is TRBV6-2 or TRBV6-3 and J is TRBJ2-1; 7 bases line up with TRBD1. The DNA read from the CDR3 is TGTGCCAGCAGTAGAGGGACAGATGAG. It yields the protein CASSRGTDE. The whole CDR3 is CASSRGTDEQFF.